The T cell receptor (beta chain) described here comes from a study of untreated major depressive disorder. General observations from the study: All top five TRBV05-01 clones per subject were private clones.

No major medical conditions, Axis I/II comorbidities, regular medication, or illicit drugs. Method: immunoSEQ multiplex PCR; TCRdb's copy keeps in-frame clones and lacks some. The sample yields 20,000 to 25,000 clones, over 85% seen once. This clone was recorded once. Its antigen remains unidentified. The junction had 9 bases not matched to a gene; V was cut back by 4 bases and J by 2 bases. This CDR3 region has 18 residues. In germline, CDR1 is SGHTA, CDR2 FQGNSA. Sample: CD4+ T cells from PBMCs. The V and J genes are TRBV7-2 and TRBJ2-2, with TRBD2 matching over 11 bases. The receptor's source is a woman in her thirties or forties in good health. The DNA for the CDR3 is TGTGCCAGCAGCTCCGAACTAGCGGGGGCCCTTAACACCGGGGAGCTGTTTTTT. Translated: CASSSELAGALNTGELFF.